The rows below give T cell receptor beta chains drawn from one sample of a study of breast tumors, draining lymph nodes, adjacent tissues. MiXCR, applied by TCRdb to the multiplex PCR reads, yields one record per CDR3 protein. The data show under 250,000 distinct CDR3 sequences, approximately 31% seen once. Material for sequencing was axillary lymph node tissue. The receptor source for this set is a female donor with breast cancer. Some clones in this sample may be carry-over from other donors' samples. Both conserved end residues are part of each CDR3. Each record gives: J gene, clone size, D gene, V gene, CDR3 DNA, CDR3 protein. The D gene is left open where the match is weak. A clone size is listed for some rows: how often the clone was seen (once, few, many), or a class if it is expanded.

J gene: TRBJ2-1
clone size: many
D gene: .
V gene: TRBV18
CDR3 DNA: TGTGCCAGCAGCCCCGGGGGATACAATGAGCAGTTCTTC
CDR3 protein: CASSPGGYNEQFF

J gene: TRBJ1-5
clone size: many
D gene: TRBD1
V gene: TRBV30
CDR3 DNA: TGTGCCTGGAGTATTTCGGACAGGGGCAATCAGCCCCAGCATTTT
CDR3 protein: CAWSISDRGNQPQHF

J gene: TRBJ2-7
clone size: many
D gene: .
V gene: TRBV4-3
CDR3 DNA: TGCGCCAGCAGCCAAGATCAGGGGTACTCCTACGAGCAGTACTTC
CDR3 protein: CASSQDQGYSYEQYF

J gene: TRBJ2-3
clone size: many
D gene: .
V gene: TRBV7-6
CDR3 DNA: TGTGCCAGCAGCTTAGCGATTGACGGGTTCACAGATACGCAGTATTTT
CDR3 protein: CASSLAIDGFTDTQYF

J gene: TRBJ2-5
clone size: .
D gene: .
V gene: TRBV2
CDR3 DNA: TGTGCCAGCCGAGAGTGGGGTCCCAGGGGGGGGCGGTTCGAGACCCAGTACTTC
CDR3 protein: CASREWGPRGGRFETQYF

J gene: TRBJ2-5
clone size: .
D gene: TRBD2
V gene: TRBV12-3/TRBV12-4
CDR3 DNA: TGTGCCAGCAGTTGGGGACTAGCGGGAGCCCAAGAGACCCAGTACTTC
CDR3 protein: CASSWGLAGAQETQYF

J gene: TRBJ2-5
clone size: once
D gene: TRBD1
V gene: TRBV2
CDR3 DNA: TGTGCCAGCAGTTCGGACAGGGGAGCAAATCAGCCCCAGTACTTC
CDR3 protein: CASSSDRGANQPQYF

J gene: TRBJ1-6
clone size: many
D gene: .
V gene: TRBV6-6
CDR3 DNA: TGTGCCAGCAGTTACAGGGCTAATTCACCCCTCCACTTT
CDR3 protein: CASSYRANSPLHF

J gene: TRBJ2-3
clone size: many
D gene: .
V gene: TRBV7-6
CDR3 DNA: TGTGCCAGCAGCTCCTTCACGGACTCCCGTGATACGCAGTATTTT
CDR3 protein: CASSSFTDSRDTQYF

J gene: TRBJ2-1
clone size: many
D gene: TRBD2
V gene: TRBV11-2
CDR3 DNA: TGTGCCAGCAGCTTATATCAACTAGCGGGAGGGGCCAATGAGCAGTTCTTC
CDR3 protein: CASSLYQLAGGANEQFF

J gene: TRBJ2-7
clone size: many
D gene: .
V gene: TRBV28
CDR3 DNA: TGTGCCAGTCATAGGTCGCCGATCTCCTACGAGCAGTACTTC
CDR3 protein: CASHRSPISYEQYF